This is a list of T cell receptor beta chains from one sample in a study of blood T cell repertoires in COVID-19. Data came from immunoSEQ multiplex PCR; TCRdb stores just in-frame clones and leaves some out. This table has fewer than 500,000 clones, 85% to 90% appearing once. Sequenced material: PBMCs or T cells enriched from blood (not recorded which). The source of these receptors is a woman in her 30s with acute COVID-19. Both conserved end residues are part of each CDR3. Fields, in order: J gene, clone size, V gene, D gene, CDR3 DNA, CDR3 protein. The D gene is left open where the match is weak. Size is stated for part of the rows, as once, few or many counts, or as a class when the clone is expanded.

TRBJ1-1	.	TRBV14	TRBD1	TGTGCCAGCAGCTATTCGACAGGGCGGGACACTGAAGCTTTCTTT	CASSYSTGRDTEAFF
TRBJ1-2	few	TRBV19	TRBD1	TGTGCCAGTAGTACCTGGACAGGGGGCTTAGATGGCTACACCTTC	CASSTWTGGLDGYTF
TRBJ1-2	.	TRBV2	.	TGTGCCAGCAGGGGGCTGAACTATGGCTACACCTTC	CASRGLNYGYTF
TRBJ1-2	.	TRBV19	.	TGTGCCGCCCACGGGGGAGGAAGGTATGGCTACACCTTC	CAAHGGGRYGYTF
TRBJ2-7	.	TRBV7-2	TRBD2	TGTGCCAGCAGCTTGCGCGGGGGAGACCCCTACGAGCAGTACTTC	CASSLRGGDPYEQYF
TRBJ2-3	.	TRBV7-8	TRBD2	TGTGCCAGCAGCCTTCTAGCGGGGGGTAGCACAGATACGCAGTATTTT	CASSLLAGGSTDTQYF
TRBJ1-2	once	TRBV2	TRBD1	TGTGCCAGCAGTGCAACGGGACAGGGAAACTATGGCTACACCTTC	CASSATGQGNYGYTF
TRBJ1-1	few	TRBV24-1	TRBD1	TGTGCCACCAGTGAACCCCGACAGGGGGCACGGGCTTTCTTT	CATSEPRQGARAFF
TRBJ2-7	.	TRBV15	TRBD1	TGTGCCACCGGGACAGCGACCTCCTACGAGCAGTACTTC	CATGTATSYEQYF
TRBJ1-6	.	TRBV30	.	TGTGCCTGGAGTGTATTGGGGGCTGAGACACCCCTCCACTTT	CAWSVLGAETPLHF
TRBJ2-2	.	TRBV24-1	.	TGTGCCACCAGTGATTTCAGGCAGGGGGGACTCACCGGGGAGCTGTTTTTT	CATSDFRQGGLTGELFF
TRBJ2-3	once	TRBV10-1	TRBD2	TGCGCCAGCAGTGAGTCCGGCGGGGGGGCCGATACGCAGTATTTT	CASSESGGGADTQYF
TRBJ1-5	.	TRBV6-2/TRBV6-3	.	TGTGCCAGCAGTTACTCGAAAGGGGTGGGCAATCAGCCCCAGCATTTT	CASSYSKGVGNQPQHF
TRBJ1-3	few	TRBV7-6	.	TGTGCCAGCAGCTTAGATGTCGGGGACTCTGGAAACACCATATATTTT	CASSLDVGDSGNTIYF
TRBJ1-4	.	TRBV18	.	TGTGCCAGCTCCACGGACTACAGGCCGGAGAATGAAAAACTGTTTTTT	CASSTDYRPENEKLFF
TRBJ2-1	.	TRBV4-3	TRBD2	TGCGCCAGCAGCCAAAGTAGCGGGGGGTACAATGAGCAGTTCTTC	CASSQSSGGYNEQFF
TRBJ1-6	.	TRBV30	TRBD1	TGTGCCTGGAGTGTACTGAATAGGGGGCGAGGAGCACCCCTCCACTTT	CAWSVLNRGRGAPLHF
TRBJ1-1	.	TRBV6-2/TRBV6-3	.	TGTGCCAGCAGTTACTCGGTGACAGGGAACACTGAAGCTTTCTTT	CASSYSVTGNTEAFF
TRBJ2-7	.	TRBV24-1	TRBD1	TGTGCCACCAGTGATTCGGACAGGGCTGGTGAGCAGTACTTC	CATSDSDRAGEQYF
TRBJ1-5	.	TRBV7-8	.	TGTGCCAGCAGCTTGGACAGAATTAGTCAGCCCCAGCATTTT	CASSLDRISQPQHF
TRBJ2-7	.	TRBV4-3	.	TGCGCCAGCAGCCAACACCTGACAGGCCCCTACGAGCAGTACTTC	CASSQHLTGPYEQYF
TRBJ2-3	.	TRBV9	.	TGTGCCAGCAGCGTCAGACCCGCGGGGCGCGGTACGCAGTATTTT	CASSVRPAGRGTQYF